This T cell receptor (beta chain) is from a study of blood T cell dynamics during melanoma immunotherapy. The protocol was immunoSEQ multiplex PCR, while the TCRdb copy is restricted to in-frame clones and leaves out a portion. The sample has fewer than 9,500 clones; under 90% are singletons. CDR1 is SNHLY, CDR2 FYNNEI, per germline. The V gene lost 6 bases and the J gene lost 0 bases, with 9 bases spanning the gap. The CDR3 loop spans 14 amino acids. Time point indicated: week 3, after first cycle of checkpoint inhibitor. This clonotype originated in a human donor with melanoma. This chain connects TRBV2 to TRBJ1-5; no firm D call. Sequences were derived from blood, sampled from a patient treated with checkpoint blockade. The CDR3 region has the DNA TGTGCCAGCAGGAGAGCCGGTAGCAATCAGCCCCAGCATTTT. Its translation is CASRRAGSNQPQHF. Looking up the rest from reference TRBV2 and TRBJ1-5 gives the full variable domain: EPEVTQTPSHQVTQMGQEVILRCVPISNHLYFYWYRQILGQKVEFLVSFYNNEISEKSEIFDDQFSVERPDGSNFTLKIRSTKLEDSAMYFCASRRAGSNQPQHFGDGTRLSIL.